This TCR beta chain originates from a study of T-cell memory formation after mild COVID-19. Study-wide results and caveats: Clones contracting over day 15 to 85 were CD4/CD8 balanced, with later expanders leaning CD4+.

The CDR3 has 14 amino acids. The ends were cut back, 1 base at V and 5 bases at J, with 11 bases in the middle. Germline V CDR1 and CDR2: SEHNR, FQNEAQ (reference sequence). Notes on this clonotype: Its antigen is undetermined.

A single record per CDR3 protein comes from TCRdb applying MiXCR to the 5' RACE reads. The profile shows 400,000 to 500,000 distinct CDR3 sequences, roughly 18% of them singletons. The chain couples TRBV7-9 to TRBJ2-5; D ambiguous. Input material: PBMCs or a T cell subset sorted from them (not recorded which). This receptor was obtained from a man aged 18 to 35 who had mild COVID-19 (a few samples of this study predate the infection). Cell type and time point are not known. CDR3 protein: CASSLVMTPETQYF. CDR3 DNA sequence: TGTGCCAGCAGCTTAGTAATGACGCCCGAGACCCAGTACTTC.